Each of the 14 T cell receptor beta chains below was sequenced from the same sample in a study of cytomegalovirus exposure and HLA in healthy donors. 60 Vbeta and 13 Jbeta primers were used in PCR. Libraries were prepared by immunoSEQ multiplex PCR; TCRdb keeps only in-frame clonotypes and omits some of them. The sample has about 150,000 clones; around four fifths are singletons. Sample: PBMCs. The receptors come from a man aged 35-49 years in good health and CMV-seronegative.

The gene calls are TRBV15 and TRBJ2-5; TRBD2 matches at 7 bases. This CDR3 has 14 residues. Trimming removed 4 bases from V and 0 bases from J; junction bases left unmatched: 2. The germline V gene has CDR1 LNHNV and CDR2 YYDKDF (reference sequence). The chain's CDR3 is CATSKTSDQETQYF. The CDR3 DNA reads as TGTGCCACCAGCAAAACTAGCGACCAAGAGACCCAGTACTTC. The full variable domain, in which reference TRBV15 and TRBJ2-5 provide the parts outside the CDR3, is DAMVIQNPRYQVTQFGKPVTLSCSQTLNHNVMYWYQQKSSQAPKLLFHYYDKDFNNEADTPDNFQSRRPNTSFCFLDIRSPGLGDTAMYLCATSKTSDQETQYFGPGTRLLVL.

This clone was observed once. The chain uses TRBV5-1 and TRBJ2-7; 10 nucleotides match TRBD1. This CDR3 contains 17 residues. Germline-derived CDR1 and CDR2 are SGHRS and YFSETQ. The J segment lost 3 bases and the V segment lost 1 base, leaving 10 bases of the junction unmatched. CDR3 coding DNA: TGCGCCAGCAGCTTGTTATCCACGTGGGACAGGGGCTACGAGCAGTACTTC. Translation: CASSLLSTWDRGYEQYF.

This clone was found a few times. V gene TRBV11-2 combines with J gene TRBJ2-3; 8 positions agree with TRBD1. V trimming: 1 base; J trimming: 4 bases; junction bases outside the gene matches: 7. The CDR3 is made up of 16 amino acids. Germline V lookup: CDR1 SGHAT, CDR2 FQNNGV. The CDR3 region is CASSLGDRGMADTQYF. As DNA, the CDR3 is TGTGCCAGCAGCTTAGGAGACAGGGGCATGGCAGATACGCAGTATTTT.

V usage is TRBV5-5 and J usage is TRBJ2-5; D may be TRBD2 (7 bases). The CDR3 is 14 amino acids. Germline CDR1 reads SGHKS; CDR2 reads YYEKEE (reference sequence). The ends were cut back, 6 bases at V and 5 bases at J, with 17 bases in the middle. The CDR3 DNA reads as TGTGCCAGCAACTGGGAGGGGGTGGTCGAGACCCAGTACTTC. Translating it yields CASNWEGVVETQYF.

For this clone: The sample carries other DNA sequences with the same CDR3. The rearrangement joins TRBV4-3 to TRBJ2-2; D unclear. V gave up 0 bases and J gave up 4 bases, with 3 bases separating them. This CDR3 is built from 13 residues. Germline V gives CDR1 LGHNA, CDR2 YSLEER. The CDR3 here is CASSQDSTGELFF. Here the CDR3 DNA reads TGCGCCAGCAGCCAAGATAGCACCGGGGAGCTGTTTTTT.

This clone was detected a few times. This rearrangement joins TRBV4-1 to TRBJ2-7; 9 bases agree with TRBD1. The CDR3 loop spans 17 amino acids. Per the germline V gene, CDR1 is MGHRA and CDR2 is YSYEKL. The junction had 8 bases not matched to a gene; V was cut back by 0 bases and J by 2 bases. CDR3 residues: CASSQEDWTGAAYEQYF. In DNA form, the CDR3 reads TGCGCCAGCAGCCAAGAGGATTGGACAGGGGCGGCCTACGAGCAGTACTTC.

This chain links TRBV6-1 with TRBJ1-5; D remains unclear. Germline lookup yields CDR1 MNHNS and CDR2 SASEGT. With 2 bases removed from V and 11 bases from J, the gap between germline ends came to 7 bases. This CDR3 is built from 11 residues. CDR3 DNA: TGTGCCAGCAGTGAATCACAAACCCAGCATTTT. Its translation: CASSESQTQHF.

As for this clone: This same CDR3 is encoded by further DNA sequences in the sample. This chain uses TRBV7-9 with TRBJ2-5; 10 bases agree with TRBD1. The CDR3 length is 15 residues. Germline trimming cut 0 bases from V and 3 bases from J; bases unmatched to any gene: 1. Looked up from germline, CDR1 is SEHNR and CDR2 is FQNEAQ (reference sequence). The CDR3 nucleotides read TGTGCCAGCAGCTTAGCGGGGACAGGGGAAGAGACCCAGTACTTC. Residues: CASSLAGTGEETQYF.

The chain recombines TRBV5-1 with TRBJ2-7, with 9 bases lining up with TRBD1. There are 14 residues in the CDR3. The V gene end was trimmed by 4 bases and the J gene end by 3 bases; junction bases not matched to a gene: 5. From germline, CDR1 is SGHRS and CDR2 YFSETQ. The DNA of the CDR3 is TGCGCCAGCAGCAGGGACAGGGTCGGCTACGAGCAGTACTTC. It specifies CASSRDRVGYEQYF.

Note on this clone: The same CDR3 also results from other DNA sequences found in this sample. The CDR3 bases are TGTGCCAGCGCGGGCGAAGGGGGGGCAGATACGCAGTATTTT. Amino acid sequence: CASAGEGGADTQYF. The chain combines TRBV2 with TRBJ2-3, with a weak D call TRBD2 (7 bases). This CDR3 has 14 residues. Trimming removed 8 bases at V and 4 bases at J, with 16 bases between. Germline-derived CDR1 and CDR2 are SNHLY and FYNNEI.

The rearrangement links TRBV6-5 to TRBJ1-1; D gene ambiguous. This CDR3 region has 13 residues. Germline V gives CDR1 MNHEY, CDR2 SVGAGI. V was trimmed by 2 bases and J by 3 bases, leaving 7 bases between them. CDR3: CASSYERDTEAFF. CDR3 coding DNA: TGTGCCAGCAGTTACGAGAGGGACACTGAAGCTTTCTTT.

This chain connects TRBV6-6 to TRBJ2-3, with TRBD2 matching 9 bases. This CDR3 is built from 16 residues. Trimming took 2 bases from V and 1 from J; bases not matched to a gene: 4. CDR1 is MNHNY, CDR2 SVGAGI, per germline (reference sequence). CDR3 loop: CASSYTASGGTDTQYF. The CDR3 DNA reads as TGTGCCAGCAGTTACACTGCTAGCGGGGGCACAGATACGCAGTATTTT.

The chain uses TRBV27 and TRBJ2-5; tentatively, D is TRBD2 (5 bases). The V end was cut by 2 bases, the J end by 3 bases, with 7 bases between. Germline V gives CDR1 MNHEY, CDR2 SMNVEV (reference sequence). The CDR3 consists of 13 residues. CDR3 region: CASSLDYEETQYF. The CDR3 DNA reads as TGTGCCAGCAGTTTAGACTACGAAGAGACCCAGTACTTC.

This clone showed up just once. V and J are TRBV15 and TRBJ2-7; TRBD1 agrees at 7 bases. The CDR3 consists of 12 residues. Germline V gene sequence: CDR1 LNHNV, CDR2 YYDKDF (reference sequence). J lost 6 bases, V lost 4 bases, and 3 bases had no gene match. The CDR3 loop is CATSKGGPEQYF. The DNA of the CDR3 is TGTGCCACCAGCAAAGGGGGCCCCGAGCAGTACTTC.